These T cell receptor beta chains were read from a single sample in a study of cytotoxic CD8 clonotypes in ibrutinib-treated CLL. Generated by immunoSEQ multiplex PCR, the TCRdb table keeps only in-frame clones and is missing some. The data contain roughly 28,000 clones, about 82% of them singletons. The specimen comprised PBMCs, sampled after 24 months of ibrutinib treatment. These receptors all come from a human donor with chronic lymphocytic leukemia. Both conserved end residues are part of each CDR3. The D gene is left open where the match is weak. Clone size is not always given. Where it is, it says once, few, many or a class for expanded clones.

>-|TRBV28|-|TRBJ2-4
TGTGCCAGCAGTCGGACAGCTATAGCCAAAAACATTCAGTACTTC
CASSRTAIAKNIQYF
>-|TRBV11-2|-|TRBJ2-5
TGTGCCAGCAGCTCCCCTGGACTCCCCCAAGAGACCCAGTACTTC
CASSSPGLPQETQYF
>-|TRBV15|-|TRBJ2-7
TGTGCCACCAGCAGCTTCGGACATCGTTACGAGCAGTACTTC
CATSSFGHRYEQYF
>-|TRBV11-2|-|TRBJ2-3
TGTGCCAGCAGCTTAATAGCGTCCTCAGATACGCAGTATTTT
CASSLIASSDTQYF
>-|TRBV5-8|-|TRBJ2-5
TGCGCCAGCAGCTTGGGTCTGGGCGAAGAGACCCAGTACTTC
CASSLGLGEETQYF
>-|TRBV19|TRBD2|TRBJ2-1
TGTGCCCCGGGGGGGCCTCAGGAGCAGTTCTTC
CAPGGPQEQFF
>-|TRBV5-1|-|TRBJ1-1
TGCGCCAGCAGCTTGGTGGACGGAATTTACACTGAAGCTTTCTTT
CASSLVDGIYTEAFF
>-|TRBV4-1|-|TRBJ2-5
TGCGCCAGCAGCCAACGGTTCCAAGAGACCCAGTACTTC
CASSQRFQETQYF
>-|TRBV7-7|-|TRBJ2-5
TGTGCTAGCAGCATTTGGGGTGGTGAAGAGACCCAGTACTTC
CASSIWGGEETQYF
>-|TRBV19|-|TRBJ2-1
TGTGCCAGTAGACCGGGACGGACCTACAATGAGCAGTTCTTC
CASRPGRTYNEQFF
>-|TRBV7-2|-|TRBJ1-4
TGTGCCAGCAGCTTGGGTGAAGCAACTAATGAAAAACTGTTTTTT
CASSLGEATNEKLFF
>few|TRBV18|TRBD2|TRBJ2-7
TGTGCCAGCTCACCCGTTTCCCTAGCGGGGGGTTTGGGTTTCCACGAGCAGTACTTC
CASSPVSLAGGLGFHEQYF
>-|TRBV18|-|TRBJ2-3
TGTGCCAGCTCTCTGGGGGGCTCAGATACGCAGTATTTT
CASSLGGSDTQYF
>-|TRBV28|TRBD1|TRBJ1-6
TGTGCCAGCAGGATGACAGGGCCCAATTCACCCCTCCACTTT
CASRMTGPNSPLHF
>few|TRBV5-1|-|TRBJ2-5
TGCGCCAGCAGCTTGGTACCGAACCAAGAGACCCAGTACTTC
CASSLVPNQETQYF
>few|TRBV19|-|TRBJ1-3
TGTGCCAGTAGTATTAATTCGTATTCCCAGATCTCTGGAAACACCATATATTTT
CASSINSYSQISGNTIYF
>-|TRBV19|-|TRBJ1-1
TGTGCCTCCCGGGGGGGGGTCGAAGAGAACACTGAAGCTTTCTTT
CASRGGVEENTEAFF
>-|TRBV21-1|-|TRBJ1-1
TGTGCCAGCAGCAAAGCTGGGGGGAAACCCTTGGGCACTGAAGCTTTCTTT
CASSKAGGKPLGTEAFF
>-|TRBV28|TRBD1|TRBJ1-2
TGTGCCAGCAGTTGGACAGGGGGTCATAACTATGGCTACACCTTC
CASSWTGGHNYGYTF
>-|TRBV6-5|-|TRBJ2-7
TGTGCCAGCAGTTACACGGGCCTGTCCTACGAGCAGTACTTC
CASSYTGLSYEQYF
>-|TRBV19|-|TRBJ1-3
TGTGCCAGTAGTATAGAAGGAAACACCATATATTTT
CASSIEGNTIYF
>once|TRBV5-1|-|TRBJ1-4
TGCGCCAGCAGCTTGTTGCAAACTAATGAAAAACTGTTTTTT
CASSLLQTNEKLFF
>-|TRBV9|-|TRBJ2-1
TGTGCCAGCAGCCAGACCCAGAGACGCTACAATGAGCAGTTCTTC
CASSQTQRRYNEQFF
>-|TRBV2|-|TRBJ2-3
TGTGCCAGCCTAAGACAAGGGGGGACAGATACGCAGTATTTT
CASLRQGGTDTQYF
>-|TRBV18|-|TRBJ1-2
TGTGCCAGCTCACCACCTTTAGCTGAGTTCTACACCTTC
CASSPPLAEFYTF
>-|TRBV19|-|TRBJ1-1
TGTGCCAGTAGTGTGGGACGGGTAGTTGAAGCTTTCTTT
CASSVGRVVEAFF
>-|TRBV5-1|-|TRBJ1-1
TGCGCCAGCAGCTTGCGGGCGAACACTGAAGCTTTCTTT
CASSLRANTEAFF
>-|TRBV7-9|TRBD2|TRBJ2-5
TGTGCCAGCAGCCCTGGGACTAGCCAAGAGACCCAGTACTTC
CASSPGTSQETQYF
>-|TRBV6-1|-|TRBJ2-7
TGTGCCAGCAGTGAAGTTGCCAGGCCCTACGAGCAGTACTTC
CASSEVARPYEQYF
>-|TRBV6-6|TRBD1|TRBJ2-5
TGTGCCAGCAGTACTCGGGACAGGTATTACCAAGAGACCCAGTACTTC
CASSTRDRYYQETQYF
>-|TRBV5-1|-|TRBJ2-7
TGCGCCAGCAGCCCGTCTGGGACCGGCGAGCAGTACTTC
CASSPSGTGEQYF
>-|TRBV15|-|TRBJ2-3
TGTGCCACCAGCGGTCTAATAGGGACAGATACGCAGTATTTT
CATSGLIGTDTQYF
>-|TRBV19|TRBD2|TRBJ2-1
TGTGCCAGTAGTATCACTAGCGGGCCCTACAATGAGCAGTTCTTC
CASSITSGPYNEQFF
>-|TRBV19|-|TRBJ1-1
TGTGCCACCCGTGGTGGGGGCGGGGGGGGCACTGAAGCTTTCTTT
CATRGGGGGGTEAFF
>few|TRBV28|-|TRBJ2-5
TGTGCCAGCAGTTTTTTACAGCTCCAAAGACAAGAGACCCAGTACTTC
CASSFLQLQRQETQYF
>-|TRBV10-3|TRBD2|TRBJ2-7
TGTGCCATCACCACAGGGACTAGCGGGGGAGCTCTGCACTTC
CAITTGTSGGALHF
>-|TRBV6-6|-|TRBJ1-5
TGTGCCAGCAGACCGACCCGACGGGAGTCGCCCCAGCATTTT
CASRPTRRESPQHF